A single sample gave rise to the 27 T cell receptor beta chains below, sequenced in a study of blood T cell repertoires in COVID-19. TCRdb keeps only in-frame clones here, not all; method: immunoSEQ multiplex PCR. Here the sample spans hundreds of thousands of clones, roughly 88% being singletons. The sample was PBMCs or T cells enriched from blood (not recorded which). These receptor sequences come from a woman aged 18-30 years who had been exposed to COVID-19.

The rearrangement uses TRBV6-2 or TRBV6-3 and TRBJ2-2, with D uncertain. Germline V gives CDR1 MNHEY, CDR2 SVGEGT. The CDR3 has 13 residues. V was trimmed by 5 bases and J by 3 bases, leaving 7 bases between them. The CDR3 loop reads CASSPQYTGELFF. The CDR3 DNA reads TGTGCCAGCAGTCCCCAGTACACCGGGGAGCTGTTTTTT.

This chain connects TRBV5-1 to TRBJ2-1, with 11 bases matching TRBD2. Trimming at V came to 4 bases and at J to 0 bases, leaving 12 bases not matched to a gene. The CDR3 spans 19 residues. Germline V gene lookup returns CDR1 SGHRS and CDR2 YFSETQ. Written as DNA, the CDR3 is TGCGCCAGCAGCCCTTCGAGGGTAGCGGGAGGGGGCTCCTACAATGAGCAGTTCTTC. Its protein is CASSPSRVAGGGSYNEQFF.

The V call is TRBV11-2, the J call TRBJ2-5; 9 positions match TRBD1. Germline V gene data show CDR1 as SGHAT and CDR2 as FQNNGV. The CDR3 has 15 amino acids. V lost 5 bases to trimming and J lost 2 bases; unmatched junction nucleotides: 6. CDR3 amino acids: CASSPRDRAQETQYF. CDR3 DNA: TGTGCCAGCAGCCCTCGGGACAGGGCACAAGAGACCCAGTACTTC.

This sequence joins TRBV18 and TRBJ2-7, with D possibly TRBD1 on 5 matching bases. Per germline, CDR1 KGHSH and CDR2 LQKENI. V lost 3 bases and J lost 6, with 15 bases in between. The CDR3 sequence is 14 residues long. CDR3 DNA sequence: TGTGCCAGCTCACCTGACGGCAGGGATAGCGAGCAGTACTTC. It encodes CASSPDGRDSEQYF.

The chain joins TRBV15 to TRBJ1-5, with 10 bases aligning to TRBD1. This CDR3 is built from 18 residues. Germline loops: CDR1 LNHNV, CDR2 YYDKDF (reference sequence). V lost 3 bases, J lost 2 bases, and 10 bases stayed unmatched. The CDR3 protein is CATSSRDRGMRGNQPQHF. The DNA of the CDR3 is TGTGCCACCAGCAGCCGGGACAGGGGAATGAGGGGCAATCAGCCCCAGCATTTT. Drawing the rest from reference TRBV15 and TRBJ1-5, the complete variable domain is DAMVIQNPRYQVTQFGKPVTLSCSQTLNHNVMYWYQQKSSQAPKLLFHYYDKDFNNEADTPDNFQSRRPNTSFCFLDIRSPGLGDTAMYLCATSSRDRGMRGNQPQHFGDGTRLSIL.

V is TRBV2 and J is TRBJ2-6, with D maybe TRBD2 (5 bases). Trimming removed 5 bases from V and 3 bases from J, with 14 bases in between. Germline assignment: CDR1 SNHLY and CDR2 FYNNEI. CDR3 length: 16 residues. The CDR3: CASSRSSSFGANVLTF. CDR3 coding DNA: TGTGCCAGCAGTCGGTCTAGCTCTTTTGGGGCCAACGTCCTGACTTTC. Complete variable domain (other parts from reference TRBV2 and TRBJ2-6): EPEVTQTPSHQVTQMGQEVILRCVPISNHLYFYWYRQILGQKVEFLVSFYNNEISEKSEIFDDQFSVERPDGSNFTLKIRSTKLEDSAMYFCASSRSSSFGANVLTFGAGSRLTVL.

This chain connects TRBV11-2 to TRBJ2-7, with D possibly matching TRBD1 (5 bases). Germline V lookup: CDR1 SGHAT, CDR2 FQNNGV. This CDR3 is 15 amino acids long. V lost 2 bases, J lost 0 bases, and 11 bases lay in between. The DNA of the CDR3 is TGTGCCAGCAGCTTAATAGGGGCAAGCTCCTACGAGCAGTACTTC. This gives the protein CASSLIGASSYEQYF.

The V and J genes are TRBV6-1 and TRBJ1-5; D might be TRBD1 (6 bases). This CDR3 is built from 15 residues. The ends were cut back, 2 bases at V and 6 bases at J, with 14 bases in the middle. The V gene's germline CDR1 is MNHNS and CDR2 SASEGT. The CDR3 loop is CASSETTGPGQPQHF. The DNA for the CDR3 is TGTGCCAGCAGTGAAACAACAGGGCCCGGTCAGCCCCAGCATTTT.

The chain combines TRBV6-4 with TRBJ1-5; tentative D call: TRBD1 (5 bases). The CDR3 covers 15 residues. Germline V lookup: CDR1 MRHNA, CDR2 SNTAGT. V lost 0 bases to trimming and J lost 4 bases, with 10 bases between them. CDR3 nucleotides: TGTGCCAGCAGTGACTCGGGGCTACCGAATCAGCCCCAGCATTTT. This codes for CASSDSGLPNQPQHF.

The V call is TRBV24-1, the J call TRBJ2-1, with 9 bases matching TRBD2. The CDR3 spans 17 residues. J gave up 1 base and V 5 bases, and 8 bases lay outside the gene matches. Germline CDR1 is KGHDR and CDR2 is SFDVKD. The chain's CDR3 is CATSGVAGATSYNEQFF. The CDR3 DNA reads as TGTGCCACCAGTGGGGTAGCGGGAGCGACGTCCTACAATGAGCAGTTCTTC.

V and J are TRBV2 and TRBJ2-1; 8 positions agree with TRBD2. The CDR3 runs 13 residues. The J segment lost 6 bases and the V segment lost 11 bases, leaving 9 bases of the junction unmatched. The germline V gene has CDR1 SNHLY and CDR2 FYNNEI. CDR3 residues: CAGGTRVGNEQFF. CDR3 bases: TGTGCCGGAGGGACTAGAGTCGGCAATGAGCAGTTCTTC.

J is TRBJ2-1 and V is TRBV13, with TRBD1 matching 7 bases. Germline V gene lookup returns CDR1 PRHDT and CDR2 FYEKMQ (reference sequence). This CDR3 comprises 17 residues. Losses at the gene ends were 1 base for V and 3 bases for J; bases not matched to a gene: 9. The CDR3 sequence is CASSLELWQGVYNEQFF. The CDR3 region has the DNA TGTGCCAGCAGCTTAGAATTGTGGCAGGGGGTCTACAATGAGCAGTTCTTC.

The chain couples TRBV18 to TRBJ1-2, with D tentatively TRBD1 (6 bases). Trimming removed 5 bases from V and 5 bases from J, with 12 bases in between. Looked up from germline, CDR1 is KGHSH and CDR2 is LQKENI. The CDR3 extends over 13 amino acids. This CDR3 reads CASSGTTTYGYTF. DNA for the CDR3: TGTGCCAGCTCAGGGACAACCACTTATGGCTACACCTTC.

The rearrangement uses TRBV19 and TRBJ1-5, with 9 bases identical to TRBD1. Germline V gene sequence: CDR1 LNHDA, CDR2 SQIVND (reference sequence). Trimming at V came to 0 bases and at J to 6 bases, leaving 6 bases not matched to a gene. The CDR3 spans 16 residues. CDR3 sequence (DNA): TGTGCCAGTAGTATAGATGGACAGGGGTTAGGTCAGCCCCAGCATTTT. Its translation: CASSIDGQGLGQPQHF.

The V and J genes are TRBV25-1 and TRBJ2-2, with TRBD1 matching 11 bases. Germline lookup yields CDR1 MGHDK and CDR2 SYGVNS. The CDR3 consists of 13 residues. V was pared by 10 bases and J by 7 bases, with 5 bases of the junction left unmatched. The CDR3 reads CATGQGAGGELFF. The CDR3 coding sequence is TGTGCCACCGGACAGGGGGCTGGCGGGGAGCTGTTTTTT.

The CDR3 sequence: CASSEYQGKETQYF. The CDR3 coding sequence is TGTGCCAGCAGTGAATATCAGGGGAAGGAGACCCAGTACTTC. This chain links TRBV25-1 with TRBJ2-5, with D possibly being TRBD1 (6 bases). The CDR3 runs to 14 residues. CDR1 MGHDK and CDR2 SYGVNS come from the germline V gene. With 0 bases removed from V and 5 bases from J, the gap between germline ends came to 10 bases.

V and J are TRBV20-1 and TRBJ1-2, with TRBD1 matching 12 bases. Germline V gives CDR1 DFQATT, CDR2 SNEGSKA (reference sequence). CDR3 length: 15 amino acids. Unmatched junction bases numbered 4, after V lost 3 bases and J lost 2 bases. The DNA for the CDR3 is TGCAGTGCTAGTTCGGGACAGGGGGCGAACTATGGCTACACCTTC. It yields the protein CSASSGQGANYGYTF.

The rearrangement uses TRBV4-2 and TRBJ2-3; no definite D call. Germline values: CDR1 LGHNA, CDR2 YNFKEQ. The CDR3 totals 14 residues. The V end was cut by 4 bases, the J end by 4 bases, with 12 bases between. CDR3 protein: CASSPLESPDTQYF. CDR3 in DNA: TGTGCCAGCAGCCCACTGGAGTCACCAGATACGCAGTATTTT.

The rearrangement joins TRBV29-1 to TRBJ2-3; TRBD2 matches at 12 bases. Germline CDR1 and CDR2: SQVTM and ANQGSEA. The CDR3 totals 16 residues. V shed 6 bases, J shed 4 bases, and the junction held 11 bases outside the gene matches. The CDR3 reads CSVPIPGLAGPDTQYF. CDR3 nucleotides: TGCAGCGTCCCAATCCCCGGACTAGCGGGACCAGATACGCAGTATTTT.

V gene TRBV9 combines with J gene TRBJ2-2; D uncertain. The ends were cut back, 0 bases at V and 0 bases at J, with 9 bases in the middle. Germline V gives CDR1 SGDLS, CDR2 YYNGEE. CDR3 length: 16 amino acids. The CDR3 loop is CASSVGPRTNTGELFF. DNA for the CDR3: TGTGCCAGCAGCGTAGGTCCTAGAACGAACACCGGGGAGCTGTTTTTT.

This clone was observed once. This sequence joins TRBV9 and TRBJ2-3, with a possible D match to TRBD2 (5 bases). The CDR3 sequence is 15 residues long. V was clipped by 0 bases and J by 2 bases, with 10 bases between them. Germline CDR1 and CDR2: SGDLS and YYNGEE. CDR3 sequence: CASSVGGRPTDTQYF. CDR3 sequence (DNA): TGTGCCAGCAGCGTAGGAGGGCGGCCCACAGATACGCAGTATTTT. Variable domain in full (rest from reference TRBV9 and TRBJ2-3): DSGVTQTPKHLITATGQRVTLRCSPRSGDLSVYWYQQSLDQGLQFLIQYYNGEERAKGNILERFSAQQFPDLHSELNLSSLELGDSALYFCASSVGGRPTDTQYFGPGTRLTVL.

This rearrangement joins TRBV28 to TRBJ2-7, with D possibly TRBD1 on 5 matching bases. Germline CDR1 is MDHEN and CDR2 is SYDVKM. The CDR3 has 12 residues. Trimming removed 8 bases at V and 1 base at J, with 9 bases between. CDR3 region: CASCQGSYEQYF. CDR3 nucleotide sequence: TGTGCCAGCTGCCAGGGTTCCTACGAGCAGTACTTC.

The chain joins TRBV24-1 to TRBJ2-5, with 7 positions matching TRBD2. Germline V gives CDR1 KGHDR, CDR2 SFDVKD. Trimming cost V 7 bases and J 5 bases; bases outside gene matches: 9. This CDR3 comprises 14 residues. The CDR3: CATSQSGERETQYF. The CDR3 DNA reads as TGTGCCACCAGCCAAAGCGGGGAGCGGGAGACCCAGTACTTC.

The rearrangement uses TRBV9 and TRBJ2-7; the match to TRBD1 covers 10 bases. The ends lost 4 bases at V and 6 bases at J; junction bases unmatched: 16. This CDR3 spans 17 amino acids. Germline values: CDR1 SGDLS, CDR2 YYNGEE. CDR3 in DNA: TGTGCCAGCAGCACACAACCCGGGACAGGGGTTGTGTCCGAGCAGTACTTC. Its translation: CASSTQPGTGVVSEQYF. Full variable domain (missing parts from reference TRBV9 and TRBJ2-7): DSGVTQTPKHLITATGQRVTLRCSPRSGDLSVYWYQQSLDQGLQFLIQYYNGEERAKGNILERFSAQQFPDLHSELNLSSLELGDSALYFCASSTQPGTGVVSEQYFGPGTRLTVT.

This chain joins TRBV30 and TRBJ1-5, with unresolved D. V was clipped by 0 bases and J by 1 base, with 4 bases between them. In germline, CDR1 is GTSNPN, CDR2 SVGIG (reference sequence). The CDR3 totals 13 residues. The CDR3 sequence: CAWSVRSNQPQHF. In DNA, the CDR3 is TGTGCCTGGAGTGTGCGGAGCAATCAGCCCCAGCATTTT.

This clone was detected once. The chain combines TRBV11-2 with TRBJ2-1, with 9 bases matching TRBD2. Germline V gene data show CDR1 as SGHAT and CDR2 as FQNNGV. V lost 3 bases and J lost 8; bases outside the gene matches: 5. CDR3 length equals 14 residues. The CDR3 sequence is CASSFQREAHEQFF. CDR3 in DNA: TGTGCCAGCAGCTTCCAGCGGGAGGCCCATGAGCAGTTCTTC.

This chain uses TRBV9 with TRBJ2-7, with 7 bases matching TRBD2. CDR1 SGDLS and CDR2 YYNGEE come from the germline V gene. The CDR3 loop spans 15 amino acids. V was pared by 4 bases and J by 1 base, with 8 bases of the junction left unmatched. CDR3 loop: CASSPPWEGSYEQYF. CDR3 DNA: TGTGCCAGCAGCCCACCATGGGAGGGGTCCTACGAGCAGTACTTC.